These T cell receptor beta chains were read from a single sample in a study of shared clonotypes between healthy human individuals. Assay: immunoSEQ multiplex PCR; the TCRdb copy retains only in-frame clones and omits some. Found here are about 610,000 clones, 90% to 97% of them singletons; the top ten hold more than 0.085%. The sequencing sample was made of naive CD8+ T cells sorted from blood. The receptors come from a woman aged 25 to 39 in good health. Both conserved end residues are trimmed from each CDR3.

v_gene: TRBV6-6; j_gene: TRBJ2-7; CDR3aa: ASRERTNSYEQY
v_gene: TRBV27; j_gene: TRBJ2-7; CDR3aa: ASTQGGQGASEQY
v_gene: TRBV19; j_gene: TRBJ1-4; CDR3aa: ASSMTGGSATNEKLF
v_gene: TRBV29-1; j_gene: TRBJ1-6; CDR3aa: SVIDGHNSPLH
v_gene: TRBV18; j_gene: TRBJ2-5; CDR3aa: ASSSEGKTQETQY
v_gene: TRBV5-4; j_gene: TRBJ2-5; CDR3aa: ASSLERSETQY
v_gene: TRBV5-4; j_gene: TRBJ2-7; CDR3aa: ASSLQGNEQY
v_gene: TRBV29-1; j_gene: TRBJ2-1; CDR3aa: SVEENEQF
v_gene: TRBV25-1; j_gene: TRBJ2-7; CDR3aa: ASSVGDYEQY
v_gene: TRBV30; j_gene: TRBJ1-5; CDR3aa: AWTPGQHNQPQH
v_gene: TRBV28; j_gene: TRBJ2-7; CDR3aa: ASSWDRDEQY
v_gene: TRBV27; j_gene: TRBJ2-1; CDR3aa: ASSLGNEQF
v_gene: TRBV27; j_gene: TRBJ2-7; CDR3aa: ASRGGSGSVYEQY
v_gene: TRBV29-1; j_gene: TRBJ2-7; CDR3aa: SVESQGATYEQY
v_gene: TRBV9; j_gene: TRBJ2-3; CDR3aa: ASSGSGSGADTQY
v_gene: TRBV5-1; j_gene: TRBJ2-7; CDR3aa: ASSLTSGNSYEQY
v_gene: TRBV27; j_gene: TRBJ1-1; CDR3aa: ASSDSAPGRSPEAF
v_gene: TRBV20-1; j_gene: TRBJ2-1; CDR3aa: SARYNEQF
v_gene: TRBV2; j_gene: TRBJ1-1; CDR3aa: ASTLIGVNTEAF
v_gene: TRBV10-1; j_gene: TRBJ2-3; CDR3aa: ASSDKRDYSKDGTDTQY
v_gene: TRBV5-4; j_gene: TRBJ2-7; CDR3aa: ASSLAATYEQY
v_gene: TRBV7-9; j_gene: TRBJ2-5; CDR3aa: ASSLVGMEETQY
v_gene: TRBV2; j_gene: TRBJ1-2; CDR3aa: ASSGLGGYT
v_gene: TRBV19; j_gene: TRBJ2-1; CDR3aa: ASRSDSYNEQF
v_gene: TRBV6-6; j_gene: TRBJ1-5; CDR3aa: ASSQGWNQPQH
v_gene: TRBV29-1; j_gene: TRBJ2-7; CDR3aa: SVEGTAGAYEQY
v_gene: TRBV28; j_gene: TRBJ2-1; CDR3aa: ASRPAGAYNEQF
v_gene: TRBV9; j_gene: TRBJ2-2; CDR3aa: ASTSPGQGASGELF
v_gene: TRBV28; j_gene: TRBJ1-1; CDR3aa: ASSFFGQPNTEAF
v_gene: TRBV28; j_gene: TRBJ2-5; CDR3aa: ASSSRQFFQETQY
v_gene: TRBV7-9; j_gene: TRBJ2-1; CDR3aa: ASSLAAGGGLSDEQF
v_gene: TRBV9; j_gene: TRBJ2-2; CDR3aa: ASSVGGLAGELF
v_gene: TRBV9; j_gene: TRBJ2-7; CDR3aa: ASSVGGPRDEQY
v_gene: TRBV2; j_gene: TRBJ2-3; CDR3aa: ASSGGQSTDTQY
v_gene: TRBV29-1; j_gene: TRBJ2-1; CDR3aa: SVEGQNRGNEQF
v_gene: TRBV7-3; j_gene: TRBJ2-1; CDR3aa: ASSPGLAGNEQF
v_gene: TRBV2; j_gene: TRBJ1-1; CDR3aa: ASSELQGDTEAF
v_gene: TRBV7-9; j_gene: TRBJ2-1; CDR3aa: ASNPGEQF
v_gene: TRBV9; j_gene: TRBJ2-1; CDR3aa: ASSVSGTSYNEQF
v_gene: TRBV14; j_gene: TRBJ2-7; CDR3aa: ASSPRTGYYEQY
v_gene: TRBV28; j_gene: TRBJ2-7; CDR3aa: ASSETGGNEQY
v_gene: TRBV27; j_gene: TRBJ2-7; CDR3aa: ASSWGTGGDEQY
v_gene: TRBV7-2; j_gene: TRBJ2-3; CDR3aa: ASRRTSGGVVDTQY
v_gene: TRBV6-5; j_gene: TRBJ1-5; CDR3aa: ASSTMDLSQH
v_gene: TRBV5-1; j_gene: TRBJ2-7; CDR3aa: ASSFGTGVNEQY